The 18 T cell receptor beta chains below were found in one sample sequenced in a study of blood T cell repertoires in COVID-19. Only in-frame clones appear in the TCRdb table, and some are missing; sequencing was by immunoSEQ multiplex PCR. The sample holds approximately 200,000 clones, 86% seen once. Specimen: peripheral blood. These receptors all stem from a woman aged 45-65 years with acute or convalescent COVID-19.

V is TRBV19 and J is TRBJ1-2, with a tentative D call TRBD1 (5 bases). CDR1 and CDR2 (germline): LNHDA, SQIVND (reference sequence). Trimming took 4 bases from V and 10 from J, leaving 13 bases between them. The CDR3 has 12 residues. The CDR3 bases are TGTGCCAGTAGTAGCTCGGAGGGGATCTACACCTTC. Protein sequence: CASSSSEGIYTF.

The chain carries TRBV24-1 and TRBJ1-2; the match to TRBD1 covers 7 bases. V shed 1 base and J 8 bases; nucleotides not matched to a gene: 12. The CDR3 contains 16 residues. Germline assignment: CDR1 KGHDR and CDR2 SFDVKD. CDR3 region: CATSDFPGQEDEGYTF. In DNA form, the CDR3 reads TGTGCCACCAGTGATTTTCCCGGACAGGAGGATGAGGGCTACACCTTC.

The chain combines TRBV7-9 with TRBJ2-1; 10 nucleotides align to TRBD2. Germline-derived CDR1 and CDR2 are SEHNR and FQNEAQ (reference sequence). The trim removed 4 bases at V and 8 bases at J, leaving 8 bases unmatched. The CDR3 covers 15 residues. The CDR3 here is CASSSRAGGPDEQFF. CDR3 sequence (DNA): TGTGCCAGCAGCTCAAGAGCGGGAGGGCCGGATGAGCAGTTCTTC.

This clone was recorded a few times. The chain is built from TRBV3-1 (or the pseudogene TRBV3-2) and TRBJ2-6; TRBD2 matches 8 bases. CDR1 is LGHDT and CDR2 is YNNKEL in the germline V gene (reference sequence). The length of the CDR3 is 17 residues. Unmatched junction bases numbered 4, after V lost 2 bases and J lost 1 base. CDR3 sequence reads: CASSQIGGASGANVLTF. CDR3 DNA sequence: TGTGCCAGCAGCCAAATCGGGGGGGCGTCTGGGGCCAACGTCCTGACTTTC.

This clone was seen a handful of times. CDR3 DNA sequence: TGTGCCAGCAGTCCGACTACAGATACGCAGTATTTT. Translation gives CASSPTTDTQYF. V is TRBV7-9 and J is TRBJ2-3; D is undetermined. Germline V gene lookup returns CDR1 SEHNR and CDR2 FQNEAQ (reference sequence). CDR3 length equals 12 residues. The V and J ends lost 6 bases and 3 bases respectively, with 7 bases between them.

This CDR3 is CASSYSSLTSAQYF. The CDR3 coding sequence is TGTGCCAGCAGTTACTCTAGCCTAACGTCGGCGCAGTATTTT. The chain has TRBV6-2 or TRBV6-3 and TRBJ2-3; D unclear. CDR3 length equals 14 residues. Deletions cut 0 bases from V and 10 bases from J, with 14 bases between. Looked up from germline, CDR1 is MNHEY and CDR2 is SVGEGT.

The rearrangement links TRBV3-1 (or the pseudogene TRBV3-2) to TRBJ1-1; D gene uncertain. The CDR3 is 14 amino acids. Germline CDR1 reads LGHDT; CDR2 reads YNNKEL (reference sequence). V dropped 4 bases and J dropped 1 base, with 10 bases sitting between them. The CDR3 DNA reads as TGTGCCAGCAGCCTAAACAGAGAGAACACTGAAGCTTTCTTT. This encodes CASSLNRENTEAFF.

This clone showed up just a few times. The chain uses TRBV6-5 and TRBJ1-3; D call uncertain. Germline CDR1 is MNHEY and CDR2 is SVGAGI. V lost 7 bases and J 0 bases, leaving 13 bases between the germline ends. The CDR3 contains 15 residues. CDR3 region: CASTSSGVSGNTIYF. The CDR3 nucleotides read TGTGCCAGCACCTCCTCCGGGGTCTCTGGAAACACCATATATTTT.

This chain joins TRBV14 and TRBJ1-2; 7 bases match TRBD1. Germline CDR1 and CDR2: SGHDN and FVKESK. CDR3 size: 14 residues. Trimming cost V 4 bases and J 0 bases; bases outside gene matches: 2. The CDR3 loop reads CASSRQGTNYGYTF. The CDR3 DNA follows: TGTGCCAGCAGCCGACAGGGCACTAACTATGGCTACACCTTC. The complete variable domain, with remaining parts taken from reference TRBV14 and TRBJ1-2, reads EAGVTQFPSHSVIEKGQTVTLRCDPISGHDNLYWYRRVMGKEIKFLLHFVKESKQDESGMPNNRFLAERTGGTYSTLKVQPAELEDSGVYFCASSRQGTNYGYTFGSGTRLTVV.

The CDR3 nucleotides are TGTGCCATCAGTGAGTCGCCGGGACTAGCGGGGGCCGGGTACGACGAGCAGTACTTC. Translation: CAISESPGLAGAGYDEQYF. This chain links TRBV10-3 with TRBJ2-7; 14 bases fit TRBD2. The J segment lost 5 bases and the V segment lost 0 bases, leaving 12 bases of the junction unmatched. Germline V lookup: CDR1 ENHRY, CDR2 SYGVKD. This CDR3 spans 19 amino acids.

The chain joins TRBV7-2 to TRBJ2-3, with D maybe TRBD2 (5 bases). Germline V gene data show CDR1 as SGHTA and CDR2 as FQGNSA. The CDR3 is made up of 16 amino acids. The V end was cut by 4 bases, the J end by 0 bases, with 14 bases between. CDR3 nucleotide sequence: TGTGCCAGCAGCTCCACCGGGAAATGGAGCACAGATACGCAGTATTTT. Its translation: CASSSTGKWSTDTQYF.

The rearrangement uses TRBV27 and TRBJ2-5, with D possibly matching TRBD2 (11 bases). V was trimmed by 5 bases and J by 5 bases, leaving 27 bases between them. This CDR3 spans 18 amino acids. CDR1 is MNHEY and CDR2 is SMNVEV in the germline V gene (reference sequence). CDR3: CASSMGQGFSGRDETQYF. The CDR3 DNA reads as TGTGCCAGCAGTATGGGACAGGGGTTTAGCGGGAGGGATGAGACCCAGTACTTC.

V gene TRBV7-2 combines with J gene TRBJ2-5, with D maybe TRBD2 (5 bases). Germline values: CDR1 SGHTA, CDR2 FQGNSA. V gave up 5 bases and J gave up 7 bases, with 14 bases separating them. The CDR3 is made up of 13 amino acids. As DNA, the CDR3 is TGTGCCAGCAGCAATACCGATCTAGCGACCCAGTACTTC. It encodes CASSNTDLATQYF. The complete variable domain, with remaining parts taken from reference TRBV7-2 and TRBJ2-5, reads GAGVSQSPSNKVTEKGKDVELRCDPISGHTALYWYRQSLGQGLEFLIYFQGNSAPDKSGLPSDRFSAERTGGSVSTLTIQRTQQEDSAVYLCASSNTDLATQYFGPGTRLLVL.

The V call is TRBV30, the J call TRBJ1-5; D may be TRBD1 (6 bases). The V gene lost 5 bases and the J gene lost 2 bases, with 10 bases spanning the gap. CDR1 is GTSNPN and CDR2 is SVGIG in the germline V gene (reference sequence). The CDR3 runs to 13 residues. The CDR3 DNA sequence: TGTGCCTGGGAAGGGGGGGGCAATCAGCCCCAGCATTTT. As protein: CAWEGGGNQPQHF.

V is TRBV9 and J is TRBJ1-1; D remains unclear. Germline loops: CDR1 SGDLS, CDR2 YYNGEE. The CDR3 contains 13 residues. V dropped 0 bases and J dropped 2 bases, with 5 bases sitting between them. As DNA, the CDR3 is TGTGCCAGCAGCGTAGTTATAAACACTGAAGCTTTCTTT. It specifies CASSVVINTEAFF.

The chain links TRBV11-2 to TRBJ2-1; D is perhaps TRBD2 (6 bases). The CDR3 spans 12 residues. V lost 8 bases and J lost 6, with 11 bases in between. The germline CDR1 and CDR2 sequences are SGHAT and FQNNGV. The CDR3 nucleotides read TGTGCCAGCGGGGACTCAGTCAATGAGCAGTTCTTC. Protein sequence: CASGDSVNEQFF. The full variable domain, its missing parts supplied by reference TRBV11-2 and TRBJ2-1, is EAGVAQSPRYKIIEKRQSVAFWCNPISGHATLYWYQQILGQGPKLLIQFQNNGVVDDSQLPKDRFSAERLKGVDSTLKIQPAKLEDSAVYLCASGDSVNEQFFGPGTRLTVL.

The rearrangement uses TRBV5-4 and TRBJ1-3, with TRBD1 as a possible D gene (6 bases). CDR1 SGHNT and CDR2 YYREEE come from the germline V gene (reference sequence). The V end was cut by 2 bases, the J end by 4 bases, with 10 bases between. This CDR3 spans 14 amino acids. The CDR3 nucleotides read TGTGCCAGCAGCTTCGGACAGTCAGGAAACACCATATATTTT. It yields the protein CASSFGQSGNTIYF.

V gene TRBV29-1 combines with J gene TRBJ1-4; D unclear. CDR1 and CDR2 (germline): SQVTM, ANQGSEA. CDR3 length equals 14 residues. Trimming took 6 bases from V and 7 from J, leaving 18 bases between them. In DNA form, the CDR3 reads TGCAGCGTCGCGGGTGCCGGAGTCGGTGAAAAACTGTTTTTT. Translation: CSVAGAGVGEKLFF.